Below, 30 T cell receptor beta chains from the same sample are listed, as sequenced in a study of shared clonotypes between healthy human individuals. Some clones are missing from TCRdb's copy, which holds only in-frame ones; the method was immunoSEQ multiplex PCR. The sample has roughly 1.4 million clones, around 98.5% seen once. Input material: naive CD4+ T cells sorted from blood. Indicated subset: CD45RA+ positively selected. Every receptor here comes from a man aged 30 to 39 in good health.

This clone was counted a single time. The chain employs TRBV5-1 and TRBJ2-7; 10 bases line up with TRBD2. This CDR3 is built from 15 residues. The junction had 5 bases not matched to a gene; V was cut back by 4 bases and J by 1 base. Germline values: CDR1 SGHRS, CDR2 YFSETQ. The CDR3 protein is CASSRRTSGSYEQYF. CDR3 bases: TGCGCCAGCAGCCGCCGGACTAGCGGATCCTACGAGCAGTACTTC.

The rearrangement uses TRBV6-1 and TRBJ2-5, with no clear D. Trimming took 5 bases from V and 5 from J, leaving 6 bases between them. Germline CDR1 and CDR2: MNHNS and SASEGT. There are 11 residues in the CDR3. The DNA for the CDR3 is TGTGCCAGCAGTTATACGGAGACCCAGTACTTC. Amino acids: CASSYTETQYF.

V gene TRBV28 combines with J gene TRBJ2-1; perhaps TRBD2 as D (5 bases). Trimming cost V 5 bases and J 5 bases, with 10 bases left between them. The CDR3 is 13 residues long. CDR1 and CDR2 (germline): MDHEN, SYDVKM. DNA for the CDR3: TGTGCCAGCAGTCTGTCCGGGGACAATGAGCAGTTCTTC. This sequence encodes CASSLSGDNEQFF.

Points on this clone: Other nucleotide sequences from this sample produce the same CDR3. The gene calls are TRBV18 and TRBJ2-2, with D tentatively TRBD1 or TRBD2 (5 bases each). In germline, CDR1 is KGHSH, CDR2 LQKENI. The V gene lost 1 base and the J gene lost 3 bases, with 6 bases spanning the gap. This CDR3 has 14 amino acids. The CDR3 coding sequence is TGTGCCAGCTCACCACTGGGGGACACCGGGGAGCTGTTTTTT. Translating it yields CASSPLGDTGELFF. The full variable domain, its missing parts supplied by reference TRBV18 and TRBJ2-2, is NAGVMQNPRHLVRRRGQEARLRCSPMKGHSHVYWYRQLPEEGLKFMVYLQKENIIDESGMPKERFSAEFPKEGPSILRIQQVVRGDSAAYFCASSPLGDTGELFFGEGSRLTVL.

The chain couples TRBV28 to TRBJ2-6; perhaps TRBD1 as D (5 bases). V lost 3 bases to trimming and J lost 2 bases, with 8 bases between them. Germline V gene lookup returns CDR1 MDHEN and CDR2 SYDVKM. CDR3 size: 15 residues. CDR3 amino acids: CASSFLGAGANVLTF. CDR3 bases: TGTGCCAGCAGTTTCCTAGGGGCTGGGGCCAACGTCCTGACTTTC. The full variable domain, rest sourced from reference TRBV28 and TRBJ2-6, is DVKVTQSSRYLVKRTGEKVFLECVQDMDHENMFWYRQDPGLGLRLIYFSYDVKMKEKGDIPEGYSVSREKKERFSLILESASTNQTSMYLCASSFLGAGANVLTFGAGSRLTVL.

The chain is built from TRBV15 and TRBJ2-5; 10 bases are shared with TRBD2. From germline, CDR1 is LNHNV and CDR2 YYDKDF (reference sequence). The CDR3 consists of 16 residues. Losses at the gene ends were 1 base for V and 5 bases for J; bases not matched to a gene: 7. DNA for the CDR3: TGTGCCACCAGCAGAGGGGCTAGCGGGAGTTATGAGACCCAGTACTTC. It is translated as CATSRGASGSYETQYF.

The gene calls are TRBV18 and TRBJ2-1; either TRBD1 or TRBD2 may fit D (5 bases each). V lost 3 bases and J 6 bases, leaving 9 bases between the germline ends. CDR1 KGHSH and CDR2 LQKENI come from the germline V gene. The CDR3 sequence is 13 residues long. The CDR3 nucleotides read TGTGCCAGCTCACCGGCAGGGACCAATGAGCAGTTCTTC. Amino acids: CASSPAGTNEQFF.

The rearrangement joins TRBV7-2 to TRBJ2-5; 11 nucleotides agree with TRBD2. The CDR3 sequence is 16 residues long. Germline CDR1 and CDR2: SGHTA and FQGNSA. The V gene end was trimmed by 5 bases and the J gene end by 2 bases; junction bases not matched to a gene: 7. CDR3 loop: CASSIRLAGLQETQYF. The DNA for the CDR3 is TGTGCCAGCAGCATCAGACTAGCGGGGTTACAAGAGACCCAGTACTTC. The variable domain in full, completed from reference TRBV7-2 and TRBJ2-5, reads GAGVSQSPSNKVTEKGKDVELRCDPISGHTALYWYRQSLGQGLEFLIYFQGNSAPDKSGLPSDRFSAERTGGSVSTLTIQRTQQEDSAVYLCASSIRLAGLQETQYFGPGTRLLVL.

The chain couples TRBV7-2 to TRBJ2-5; TRBD1 is a possible D gene (6 bases). The ends were cut back, 3 bases at V and 2 bases at J, with 10 bases in the middle. The CDR3 has 14 residues. Germline V lookup: CDR1 SGHTA, CDR2 FQGNSA. CDR3 nucleotides: TGTGCCAGCAGCTTTTACGACAGGCAAGAGACCCAGTACTTC. Its translation: CASSFYDRQETQYF.

The chain couples TRBV28 to TRBJ2-1; D remains ambiguous. Per germline, CDR1 MDHEN and CDR2 SYDVKM. The V gene lost 3 bases and the J gene lost 6 bases, with 6 bases spanning the gap. The CDR3 length is 12 residues. The DNA of the CDR3 is TGTGCCAGCAGTTTTTTCGGCAATGAGCAGTTCTTC. Its protein is CASSFFGNEQFF.

V gene TRBV11-3 combines with J gene TRBJ1-4, with D unresolved. The CDR3 is 12 amino acids. The germline V gene encodes CDR1 SGHNT and CDR2 YENEEA. Trimming left V 8 bases short and J 8 bases short, with 12 bases between. The CDR3 loop is CASPLPVEKLFF. The CDR3 DNA is TGTGCCAGCCCGCTACCAGTAGAAAAACTGTTTTTT.

The chain employs TRBV10-1 and TRBJ2-3, with 10 bases aligning to TRBD1. The CDR3 runs 15 residues. CDR1 is WNHNN and CDR2 is SYGVQD in the germline V gene (reference sequence). Germline trimming cut 3 bases from V and 5 bases from J; bases unmatched to any gene: 5. The chain's CDR3 is CASSEPGTGVDTQYF. CDR3 bases: TGCGCCAGCAGTGAACCCGGGACAGGGGTAGATACGCAGTATTTT.

The gene calls are TRBV28 and TRBJ2-7; unclear D gene. Germline values: CDR1 MDHEN, CDR2 SYDVKM. The CDR3 has 13 residues. V was clipped by 2 bases and J by 0 bases, with 5 bases between them. The CDR3: CASSLDGSYEQYF. Here the CDR3 DNA reads TGTGCCAGCAGTTTAGACGGCTCCTACGAGCAGTACTTC.

The V call is TRBV7-4, the J call TRBJ1-2; D not resolved. Germline values: CDR1 SGHVT, CDR2 SQSDAQ. The CDR3 is 13 residues long. Between the trimmed V and J ends, which lost 3 bases and 8 bases, there was a span of 13 bases. Here the CDR3 reads CASSFDTQDGYTF. CDR3 nucleotide sequence: TGTGCCAGCAGCTTCGACACCCAAGACGGCTACACCTTC.

The chain joins TRBV2 to TRBJ1-1; D perhaps matches TRBD1 (6 bases). The CDR3 extends over 13 amino acids. Germline V gene lookup returns CDR1 SNHLY and CDR2 FYNNEI. V lost 5 bases and J lost 3, with 10 bases in between. The CDR3 spells CASSWGQDTEAFF. The DNA of the CDR3 is TGTGCCAGCAGTTGGGGGCAAGACACTGAAGCTTTCTTT.

J is TRBJ2-3 and V is TRBV28; 7 bases align to TRBD1. V dropped 2 bases and J dropped 2; count of bases not matched to a gene: 7. Germline lookup yields CDR1 MDHEN and CDR2 SYDVKM. The CDR3 covers 16 residues. The CDR3 DNA sequence: TGTGCCAGCAGTTTAGCAACAGGGGCCCACACAGATACGCAGTATTTT. Its translation: CASSLATGAHTDTQYF.

V and J are TRBV11-2 and TRBJ1-5; tentative D call: TRBD1 (5 bases). Germline V gene sequence: CDR1 SGHAT, CDR2 FQNNGV. The CDR3 is 14 amino acids. The ends were cut back, 5 bases at V and 2 bases at J, with 10 bases in the middle. As DNA, the CDR3 is TGTGCCAGCAGCCGTGGGGCTGGCAATCAGCCCCAGCATTTT. It codes for CASSRGAGNQPQHF.

The chain recombines TRBV4-3 with TRBJ2-3, with D possibly being TRBD2 (6 bases). This CDR3 has 14 residues. CDR1 and CDR2 from the germline V gene are LGHNA and YSLEER. The ends were cut back, 0 bases at V and 5 bases at J, with 9 bases in the middle. The CDR3 region is CASSQDRRGDTQYF. As DNA, the CDR3 is TGCGCCAGCAGCCAAGATCGGCGGGGAGATACGCAGTATTTT.

J is TRBJ1-1 and V is TRBV19; the D gene is possibly TRBD1 (5 bases). Germline CDR1 is LNHDA and CDR2 is SQIVND (reference sequence). V was clipped by 6 bases and J by 10 bases, with 24 bases between them. The CDR3 has 15 amino acids. For the CDR3, the DNA is TGTGCCAGTAGGCCTGGCCAGACAGCATACGAGGTAGCTTTCTTT. It specifies CASRPGQTAYEVAFF.

The rearrangement uses TRBV4-1 and TRBJ2-2; 15 bases map to TRBD2. The V gene end was trimmed by 6 bases and the J gene end by 6 bases; junction bases not matched to a gene: 5. The CDR3 is 16 amino acids. Germline V gives CDR1 MGHRA, CDR2 YSYEKL. The CDR3: CASSQRTSGRAGELFF. For the CDR3, the DNA is TGCGCCAGCAGTCAAAGGACTAGCGGGAGGGCCGGGGAGCTGTTTTTT.

The chain carries TRBV6-5 and TRBJ1-1; D unresolved. Per germline, CDR1 MNHEY and CDR2 SVGAGI. CDR3 length equals 14 residues. V gave up 6 bases and J gave up 0 bases, with 11 bases separating them. DNA for the CDR3: TGTGCCAGCAGGGCTCAAAACATGAACACTGAAGCTTTCTTT. This translates into CASRAQNMNTEAFF.

The CDR3 here is CASSERRERGETQYF. In DNA form, the CDR3 reads TGCGCCAGCAGTGAGAGGCGGGAGAGGGGAGAGACCCAGTACTTC. The chain uses TRBV10-1 and TRBJ2-5, with TRBD2 identical over 7 bases. The V segment lost 2 bases and the J segment 4 bases; nucleotides outside the gene matches: 7. Germline CDR1 and CDR2: WNHNN and SYGVQD (reference sequence). The CDR3 has 15 amino acids.

The chain has TRBV6-6 and TRBJ2-1; 7 positions match TRBD2. This CDR3 has 14 residues. V lost 2 bases, J lost 7 bases, and 5 bases stayed unmatched. Per germline, CDR1 MNHNY and CDR2 SVGAGI (reference sequence). The CDR3 protein is CASSYGGGGNEQFF. The CDR3 coding sequence is TGTGCCAGCAGTTACGGCGGCGGGGGAAATGAGCAGTTCTTC.

The chain employs TRBV5-1 and TRBJ2-7, with 10 bases fitting TRBD1. This CDR3 comprises 15 residues. Germline trimming cut 0 bases from V and 3 bases from J; bases unmatched to any gene: 3. CDR1 is SGHRS, CDR2 YFSETQ, per germline. CDR3 in DNA: TGCGCCAGCAGCTTGGATGGGACAGGGGTCTACGAGCAGTACTTC. Residues: CASSLDGTGVYEQYF.

Here the CDR3 DNA reads TGCAGCGTTGATGTAGGGACTGAGCAGTTCTTC. It yields the protein CSVDVGTEQFF. J is TRBJ2-1 and V is TRBV29-1, with D possibly being TRBD1 or TRBD2 (5 bases each). V was cut by 3 bases and J by 9 bases, with 9 bases left in between. The CDR3 spans 11 residues. In germline, CDR1 is SQVTM, CDR2 ANQGSEA.

The chain couples TRBV30 to TRBJ1-5; 8 bases fit TRBD1. CDR3 length: 15 residues. Germline V gene data show CDR1 as GTSNPN and CDR2 as SVGIG (reference sequence). V lost 1 base to trimming and J lost 5 bases; unmatched junction nucleotides: 7. CDR3 in DNA: TGTGCCTGGAGTGCGCCCTCAGGGGGCCATCAGCCCCAGCATTTT. Translation: CAWSAPSGGHQPQHF.

The chain links TRBV29-1 to TRBJ2-5, with a possible D match to TRBD1 (5 bases). The germline V gene has CDR1 SQVTM and CDR2 ANQGSEA. V was clipped by 7 bases and J by 1 base, with 10 bases between them. CDR3 length: 12 residues. The DNA of the CDR3 is TGCAGCGCCCGACAGAGCCAAGAGACCCAGTACTTC. Its translation is CSARQSQETQYF.

This rearrangement joins TRBV5-1 to TRBJ2-3, with TRBD2 matching over 9 bases. Looked up from germline, CDR1 is SGHRS and CDR2 is YFSETQ. With 5 bases clipped from V and 1 base from J, the junction kept 2 bases outside the gene matches. The CDR3 has 14 amino acids. CDR3 amino acids: CASRQREGTDTQYF. The CDR3 DNA reads as TGCGCCAGCAGACAGCGGGAGGGCACAGATACGCAGTATTTT.

This clone was seen a few times. The chain carries TRBV5-1 and TRBJ1-2, with D possibly being TRBD1 (6 bases). The CDR3 totals 14 residues. V lost 0 bases, J lost 1 base, and 7 bases lay in between. Germline assignment: CDR1 SGHRS and CDR2 YFSETQ. The CDR3 loop is CASSLVDSNYGYTF. CDR3 nucleotides: TGCGCCAGCAGCTTGGTGGACAGTAACTATGGCTACACCTTC.

A single count supports this clone. The gene calls are TRBV27 and TRBJ2-7; TRBD1 aligns across 7 bases. The CDR3 runs 15 residues. The germline V gene has CDR1 MNHEY and CDR2 SMNVEV (reference sequence). V shed 2 bases and J 2 bases; nucleotides not matched to a gene: 6. The CDR3 is CASSLVWDRPYEQYF. Here the CDR3 DNA reads TGTGCCAGCAGTTTAGTCTGGGACAGACCCTACGAGCAGTACTTC.